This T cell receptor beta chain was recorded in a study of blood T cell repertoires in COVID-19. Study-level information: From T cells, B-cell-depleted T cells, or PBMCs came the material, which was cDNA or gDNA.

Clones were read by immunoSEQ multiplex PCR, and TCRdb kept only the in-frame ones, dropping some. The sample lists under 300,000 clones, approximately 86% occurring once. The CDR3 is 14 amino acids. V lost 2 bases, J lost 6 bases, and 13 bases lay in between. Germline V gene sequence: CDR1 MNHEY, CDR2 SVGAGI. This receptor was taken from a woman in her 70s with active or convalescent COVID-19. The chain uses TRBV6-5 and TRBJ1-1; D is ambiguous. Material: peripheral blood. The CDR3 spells CASSYPPEHPEAFF. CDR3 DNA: TGTGCCAGCAGTTACCCACCCGAACATCCTGAAGCTTTCTTT.